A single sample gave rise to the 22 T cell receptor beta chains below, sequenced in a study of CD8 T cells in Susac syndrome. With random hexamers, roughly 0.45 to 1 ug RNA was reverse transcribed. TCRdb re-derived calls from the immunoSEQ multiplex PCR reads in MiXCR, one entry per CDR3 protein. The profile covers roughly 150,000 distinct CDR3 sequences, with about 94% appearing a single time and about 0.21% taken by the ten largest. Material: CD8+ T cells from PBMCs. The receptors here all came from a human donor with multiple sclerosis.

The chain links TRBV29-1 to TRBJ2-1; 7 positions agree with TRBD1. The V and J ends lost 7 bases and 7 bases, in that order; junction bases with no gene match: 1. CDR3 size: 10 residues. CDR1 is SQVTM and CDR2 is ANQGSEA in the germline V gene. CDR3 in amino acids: CSAGGNEQFF. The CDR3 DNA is TGCAGCGCAGGGGGAAATGAGCAGTTCTTC.

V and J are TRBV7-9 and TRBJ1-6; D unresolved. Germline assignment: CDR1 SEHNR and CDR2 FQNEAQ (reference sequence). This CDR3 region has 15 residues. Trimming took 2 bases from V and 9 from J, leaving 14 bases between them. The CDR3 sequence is CASSLPSEEGSPLHF. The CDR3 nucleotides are TGTGCCAGCAGCTTACCTTCGGAGGAAGGTTCACCCCTCCACTTT.

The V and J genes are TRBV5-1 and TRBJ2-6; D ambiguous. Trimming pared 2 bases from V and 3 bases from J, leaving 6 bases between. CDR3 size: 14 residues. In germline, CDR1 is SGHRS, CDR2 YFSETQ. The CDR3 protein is CASSLEGGANVLTF. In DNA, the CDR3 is TGCGCCAGCAGCTTAGAAGGTGGGGCCAACGTCCTGACTTTC. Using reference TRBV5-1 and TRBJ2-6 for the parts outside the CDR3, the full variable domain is KAGVTQTPRYLIKTRGQQVTLSCSPISGHRSVSWYQQTPGQGLQFLFEYFSETQRNKGNFPGRFSGRQFSNSRSEMNVSTLELGDSALYLCASSLEGGANVLTFGAGSRLTVL.

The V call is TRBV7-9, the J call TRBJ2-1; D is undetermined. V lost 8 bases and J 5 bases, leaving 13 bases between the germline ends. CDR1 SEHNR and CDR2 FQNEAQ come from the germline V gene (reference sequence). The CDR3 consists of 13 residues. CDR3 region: CASSPPGHNEQFF. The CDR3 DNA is TGTGCCAGCTCACCTCCGGGCCACAATGAGCAGTTCTTC.

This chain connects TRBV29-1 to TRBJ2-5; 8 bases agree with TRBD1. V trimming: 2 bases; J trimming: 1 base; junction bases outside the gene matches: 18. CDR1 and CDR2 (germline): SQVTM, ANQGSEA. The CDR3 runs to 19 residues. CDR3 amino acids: CSVEIPEGDTGGFQETQYF. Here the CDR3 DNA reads TGCAGCGTTGAAATTCCCGAAGGGGACACAGGGGGATTCCAAGAGACCCAGTACTTC. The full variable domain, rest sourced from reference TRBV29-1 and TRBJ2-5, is SAVISQKPSRDICQRGTSLTIQCQVDSQVTMMFWYRQQPGQSLTLIATANQGSEATYESGFVIDKFPISRPNLTFSTLTVSNMSPEDSSIYLCSVEIPEGDTGGFQETQYFGPGTRLLVL.

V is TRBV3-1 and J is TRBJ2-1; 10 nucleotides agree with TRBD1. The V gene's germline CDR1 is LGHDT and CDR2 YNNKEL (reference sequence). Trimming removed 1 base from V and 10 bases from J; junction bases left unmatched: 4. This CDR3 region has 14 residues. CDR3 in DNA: TGTGCCAGCAGCCAAGCGGGACAGGGGACGGAGCAGTTCTTC. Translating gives CASSQAGQGTEQFF.

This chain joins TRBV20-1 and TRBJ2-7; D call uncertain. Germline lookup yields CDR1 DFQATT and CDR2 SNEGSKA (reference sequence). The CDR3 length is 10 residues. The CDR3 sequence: CSLRRYEQYF. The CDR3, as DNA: TGCAGCTTGAGGCGCTACGAGCAGTACTTC.

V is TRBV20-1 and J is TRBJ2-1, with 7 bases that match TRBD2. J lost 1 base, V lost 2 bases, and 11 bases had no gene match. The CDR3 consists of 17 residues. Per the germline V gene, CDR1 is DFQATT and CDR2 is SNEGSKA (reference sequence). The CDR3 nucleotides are TGCAGTGCTAGACCATCGTGGGGCGGGGGTTCCTACAATGAGCAGTTCTTC. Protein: CSARPSWGGGSYNEQFF.

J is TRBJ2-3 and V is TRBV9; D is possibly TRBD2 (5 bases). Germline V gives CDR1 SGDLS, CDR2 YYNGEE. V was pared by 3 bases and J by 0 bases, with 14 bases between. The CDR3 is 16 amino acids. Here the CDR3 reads CASSERPTRSTDTQYF. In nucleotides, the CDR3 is TGTGCCAGCAGCGAGCGACCTACTAGAAGCACAGATACGCAGTATTTT.

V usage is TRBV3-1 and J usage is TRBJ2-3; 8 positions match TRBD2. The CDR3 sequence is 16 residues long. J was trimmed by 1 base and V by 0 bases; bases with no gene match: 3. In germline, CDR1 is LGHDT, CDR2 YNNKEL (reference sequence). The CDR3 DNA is TGTGCCAGCAGCCAAGATGTGACTAGCGGCACAGATACGCAGTATTTT. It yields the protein CASSQDVTSGTDTQYF.

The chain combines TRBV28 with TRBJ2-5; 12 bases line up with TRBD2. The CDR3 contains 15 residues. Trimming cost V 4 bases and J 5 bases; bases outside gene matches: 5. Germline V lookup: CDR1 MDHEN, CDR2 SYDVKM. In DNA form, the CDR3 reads TGTGCCAGCAGTTCGGCTAGCGGGGGGGCTGAGACCCAGTACTTC. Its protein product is CASSSASGGAETQYF.

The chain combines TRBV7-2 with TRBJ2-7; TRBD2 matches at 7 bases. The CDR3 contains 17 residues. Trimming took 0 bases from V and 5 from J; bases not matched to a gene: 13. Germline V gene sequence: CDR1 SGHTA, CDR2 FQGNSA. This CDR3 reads CASSLAGRDRNRNEQYF. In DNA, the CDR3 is TGTGCCAGCAGCTTAGCGGGGAGGGACCGAAACAGGAACGAGCAGTACTTC.

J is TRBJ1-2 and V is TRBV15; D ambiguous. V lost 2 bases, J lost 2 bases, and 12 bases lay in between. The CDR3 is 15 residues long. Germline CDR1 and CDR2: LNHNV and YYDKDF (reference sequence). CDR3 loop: CATSRYSTTNYGYTF. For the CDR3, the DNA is TGTGCCACCAGCAGATACTCTACGACGAACTATGGCTACACCTTC.

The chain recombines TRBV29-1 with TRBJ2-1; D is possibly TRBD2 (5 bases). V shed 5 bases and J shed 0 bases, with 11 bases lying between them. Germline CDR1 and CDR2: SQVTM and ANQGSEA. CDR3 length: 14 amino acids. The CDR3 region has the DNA TGCAGCGTTAGGACTGGGAGCTCCTACAATGAGCAGTTCTTC. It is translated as CSVRTGSSYNEQFF.

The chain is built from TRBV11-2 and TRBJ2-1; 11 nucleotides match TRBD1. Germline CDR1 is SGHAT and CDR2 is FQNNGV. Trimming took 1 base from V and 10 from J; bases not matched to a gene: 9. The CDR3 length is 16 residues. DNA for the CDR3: TGTGCCAGCAGCTTAGGGGCCGGGACAGGGGGTGGGGAGCAGTTCTTC. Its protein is CASSLGAGTGGGEQFF. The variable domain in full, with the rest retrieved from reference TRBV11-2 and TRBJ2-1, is EAGVAQSPRYKIIEKRQSVAFWCNPISGHATLYWYQQILGQGPKLLIQFQNNGVVDDSQLPKDRFSAERLKGVDSTLKIQPAKLEDSAVYLCASSLGAGTGGGEQFFGPGTRLTVL.

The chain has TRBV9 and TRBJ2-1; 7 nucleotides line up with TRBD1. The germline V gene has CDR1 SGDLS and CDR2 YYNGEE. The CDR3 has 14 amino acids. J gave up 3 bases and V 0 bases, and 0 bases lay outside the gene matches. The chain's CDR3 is CASSVGDSYNEQFF. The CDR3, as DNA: TGTGCCAGCAGCGTAGGGGACAGCTACAATGAGCAGTTCTTC.

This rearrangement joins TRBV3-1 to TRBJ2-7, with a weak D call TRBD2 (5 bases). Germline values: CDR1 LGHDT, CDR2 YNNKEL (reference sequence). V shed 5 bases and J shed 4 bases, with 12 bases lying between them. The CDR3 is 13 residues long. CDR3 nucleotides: TGTGCCAGCAGCACCGATCCGGGGTACGAGCAGTACTTC. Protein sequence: CASSTDPGYEQYF.

CDR3 bases: TGTGCCAGCAGCTTAGGAGGGGACAGAGCCTATAATTCACCCCTCCACTTT. This codes for CASSLGGDRAYNSPLHF. This chain links TRBV7-9 with TRBJ1-6; 7 nucleotides align to TRBD1. The CDR3 loop spans 17 amino acids. Germline V gene lookup returns CDR1 SEHNR and CDR2 FQNEAQ (reference sequence). V lost 1 base, J lost 2 bases, and 5 bases stayed unmatched.

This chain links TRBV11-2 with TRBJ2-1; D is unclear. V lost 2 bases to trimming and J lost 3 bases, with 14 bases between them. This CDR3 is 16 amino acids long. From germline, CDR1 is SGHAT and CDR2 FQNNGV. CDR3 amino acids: CASSLQLSLIYNEQFF. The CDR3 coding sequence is TGTGCCAGCAGCTTACAGCTATCGCTTATCTACAATGAGCAGTTCTTC.

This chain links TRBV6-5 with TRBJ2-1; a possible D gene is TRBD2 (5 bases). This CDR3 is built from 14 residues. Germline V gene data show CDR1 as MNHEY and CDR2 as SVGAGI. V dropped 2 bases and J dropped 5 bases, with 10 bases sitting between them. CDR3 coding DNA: TGTGCCAGCAGTTACACTAGTCGGGACAATGAGCAGTTCTTC. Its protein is CASSYTSRDNEQFF.

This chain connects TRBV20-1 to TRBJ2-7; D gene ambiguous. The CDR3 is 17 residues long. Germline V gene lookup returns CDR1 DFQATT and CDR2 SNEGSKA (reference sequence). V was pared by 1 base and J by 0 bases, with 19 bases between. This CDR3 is CSARGRPARSPSYEQYF. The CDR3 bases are TGCAGTGCTAGAGGCCGCCCAGCCCGATCGCCCTCCTACGAGCAGTACTTC.

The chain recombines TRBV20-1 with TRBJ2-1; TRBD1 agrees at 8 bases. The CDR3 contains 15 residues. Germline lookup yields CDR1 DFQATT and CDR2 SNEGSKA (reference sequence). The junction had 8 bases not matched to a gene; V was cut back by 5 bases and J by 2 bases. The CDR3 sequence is CSASDRAGPYNEQFF. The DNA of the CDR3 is TGCAGTGCTTCGGACAGGGCAGGACCCTACAATGAGCAGTTCTTC.